These T cell receptor beta chains were read from a single sample in a study of T cell repertoires in cytomegalovirus infection. Each CDR3 protein is one row after TCRdb ran MiXCR on the reads. The sample records 290,000 or so distinct CDR3 sequences, roughly 24% being singletons. The sample was PBMCs. These receptors were taken from a human donor in good health (CMV status not recorded). Some clones in this sample may be carry-over from other donors' samples. The CDR3 runs from the conserved cysteine through the conserved F or W. D genes are given only for firm matches. Size is omitted from some rows. Given values are once, few, many or a class for expanded clones.

D,size,V,J,DNA,CDR3
TRBD2,-,TRBV5-4,TRBJ2-7,TGTGCCAGCAGCTGGCCGACAAGCGGGAGCTACGAGCAGTACTTC,CASSWPTSGSYEQYF
-,many,TRBV12-3/TRBV12-4,TRBJ2-1,TGTGCCAGCAGTCCCCGGACTAACATCCCTGGTGAGCAGTTCTTC,CASSPRTNIPGEQFF
TRBD1,many,TRBV5-1,TRBJ2-2,TGCGCCAGCAGCTTGAGGACAGGGGGCATGGTCACCGGGGAGCTGTTTTTT,CASSLRTGGMVTGELFF
-,few,TRBV19,TRBJ2-2,TGTGCCAGTAGAGGCGACTGGTCGAACACCGGGGAGCTGTTTTTT,CASRGDWSNTGELFF
-,few,TRBV28,TRBJ2-7,TGTGCCAGCAACCCGGGAGCAACCTACGAGCAGTACTTC,CASNPGATYEQYF
-,-,TRBV12-3/TRBV12-4,TRBJ1-1,TGTGCCAGCAGCCCGGACGGGCAACCCTCTGAAGCTTTCTTT,CASSPDGQPSEAFF
TRBD2,many,TRBV7-2,TRBJ2-5,TGTGCCAGCAGCCCGGGGACTAGCGGGATGAAGACCCAGTACTTC,CASSPGTSGMKTQYF
-,-,TRBV4-3,TRBJ1-5,TGCGCCAGCAGCCAATTACACGAAATGAATCAGCCCCAGCATTTT,CASSQLHEMNQPQHF
-,-,TRBV2,TRBJ2-1,TGTGCCAGCCACGGGTACACCAATGAGCAGTTCTTC,CASHGYTNEQFF
-,few,TRBV7-9,TRBJ1-6,TGTGCCAGCAGCTGGATGGACCCCGAGGGTTCACCCCTCCACTTT,CASSWMDPEGSPLHF
TRBD2,-,TRBV12-3/TRBV12-4,TRBJ2-5,TGTGCCAGCAGTTTCGGACTAGCGTTTCACCAAGAGACCCAGTACTTC,CASSFGLAFHQETQYF
-,once,TRBV19,TRBJ1-5,TGTGCCAGTAAGGCCCCTAGCAATCAGCCCCAGCATTTT,CASKAPSNQPQHF
TRBD2,-,TRBV10-3,TRBJ2-5,TGTGCCATCAGTGAGTCGACTAGCGGGGGGGCAGAGACCCAGTACTTC,CAISESTSGGAETQYF
TRBD2,-,TRBV7-9,TRBJ2-7,TGTGCCAGCAGCGGGACTAGCGGGAGGGCCTACGAGCAGTACTTC,CASSGTSGRAYEQYF
-,-,TRBV5-1,TRBJ1-1,TGCGCCAGCAGCCGACCCTCCAACACTGAAGCTTTCTTT,CASSRPSNTEAFF